What follows are 14 T cell receptor beta chains derived from one specimen sequenced in a study of CD8 T cells in Susac syndrome. An input of about 0.5 to 1 ug of RNA was subjected to reverse transcription using random hexamers. MiXCR was run by TCRdb on the immunoSEQ multiplex PCR reads, yielding one entry per CDR3 protein. The data show some 110,000 distinct CDR3 sequences, less than 95% seen once. The source material was CD8+ T cells from PBMCs. Receptors were obtained from a human donor with Susac syndrome.

V is TRBV9 and J is TRBJ2-1; no definite D call. This CDR3 is 12 amino acids long. V was trimmed by 3 bases and J by 9 bases, leaving 10 bases between them. Germline V gene lookup returns CDR1 SGDLS and CDR2 YYNGEE. CDR3 bases: TGTGCCAGCAGCGACCCCTACGGTGAGCAGTTCTTC. This sequence encodes CASSDPYGEQFF.

The CDR3 coding sequence is TGTGCCAGCACCGGGGGGGGGAACAATCAGCCCCAGCATTTT. It specifies CASTGGGNNQPQHF. This rearrangement joins TRBV2 to TRBJ1-5, with D possibly matching TRBD1 (5 bases). The V end was cut by 7 bases, the J end by 3 bases, with 13 bases between. Germline V gene sequence: CDR1 SNHLY, CDR2 FYNNEI. The CDR3 is 14 amino acids.

V usage is TRBV4-3 and J usage is TRBJ2-7; 9 nucleotides match TRBD1. The CDR3 has 14 amino acids. Germline values: CDR1 LGHNA, CDR2 YSLEER. Germline trimming cut 3 bases from V and 5 bases from J; bases unmatched to any gene: 5. CDR3 sequence reads: CASSQNRGQNEQYF. CDR3 nucleotides: TGCGCCAGCAGCCAGAACAGGGGGCAGAACGAGCAGTACTTC.

V is TRBV12-3 or TRBV12-4 and J is TRBJ1-2, with D perhaps matching TRBD1 (5 bases). The CDR3 loop spans 13 amino acids. Trimming took 7 bases from V and 4 from J, leaving 13 bases between them. The CDR3 bases are TGTGCCAGCACCGGGGCAGGACCCTATGGCTACACCTTC. Translating gives CASTGAGPYGYTF.

The genes are TRBV20-1 and TRBJ2-5; possible D gene TRBD2, 6 bases. V gave up 2 bases and J gave up 2 bases, with 12 bases separating them. CDR1 is DFQATT, CDR2 SNEGSKA, per germline (reference sequence). CDR3 length equals 14 residues. The CDR3 DNA reads as TGCAGTGCTAGACAGTGGGAGGAGCAAGAGACCCAGTACTTC. Translating gives CSARQWEEQETQYF.

V is TRBV12-3 or TRBV12-4 and J is TRBJ2-7, with 12 bases lining up with TRBD1. The junction had 7 bases not matched to a gene; V was cut back by 7 bases and J by 6 bases. The CDR3 is 14 amino acids. The CDR3 protein is CASTKGQGAGEQYF. The CDR3, as DNA: TGTGCCAGCACAAAGGGACAGGGGGCGGGCGAGCAGTACTTC.

The genes are TRBV29-1 and TRBJ1-6; 8 nucleotides match TRBD1. The CDR3 length is 13 residues. CDR1 is SQVTM, CDR2 ANQGSEA, per germline. With 6 bases clipped from V and 7 bases from J, the junction kept 5 bases outside the gene matches. The CDR3 sequence: CSVGQGGNSPLHF. CDR3 sequence (DNA): TGCAGCGTCGGACAGGGAGGCAATTCACCCCTCCACTTT.

The V gene is TRBV25-1, the J gene TRBJ2-7, with a weak D call TRBD2 (5 bases). Germline assignment: CDR1 MGHDK and CDR2 SYGVNS. The CDR3 consists of 11 residues. Trimming pared 3 bases from V and 5 bases from J, leaving 5 bases between. CDR3 nucleotides: TGTGCCAGCAGTGACGGGGACGAGCAGTACTTC. Translated, it gives CASSDGDEQYF.

The chain is built from TRBV27 and TRBJ2-3, with a possible D match to TRBD2 (6 bases). The CDR3 covers 15 residues. Per germline, CDR1 MNHEY and CDR2 SMNVEV (reference sequence). V lost 2 bases and J 3 bases, leaving 12 bases between the germline ends. For the CDR3, the DNA is TGTGCCAGCAGTTTAACTAGCTCTAGGACAGATACGCAGTATTTT. Translation: CASSLTSSRTDTQYF.

The chain joins TRBV4-1 to TRBJ1-1; 8 nucleotides match TRBD1. The CDR3 consists of 16 residues. The ends lost 3 bases at V and 3 bases at J; junction bases unmatched: 9. CDR1 is MGHRA and CDR2 is YSYEKL in the germline V gene. Here the CDR3 reads CASSQSSGQDHTEAFF. The CDR3 nucleotides read TGCGCCAGCAGCCAGAGCTCGGGACAGGACCACACTGAAGCTTTCTTT.

The V call is TRBV5-6, the J call TRBJ2-1; 7 positions match TRBD2. J gave up 5 bases and V 4 bases, and 9 bases lay outside the gene matches. Per germline, CDR1 SGHDT and CDR2 YYEEEE. The CDR3 spans 15 residues. The CDR3 protein is CASSPSGDSHNEQFF. CDR3 DNA sequence: TGTGCCAGCAGCCCAAGCGGGGACTCTCACAATGAGCAGTTCTTC.

V and J are TRBV7-8 and TRBJ2-5; 8 bases align to TRBD2. J gave up 3 bases and V 5 bases, and 8 bases lay outside the gene matches. The CDR3 totals 15 residues. The germline V gene has CDR1 SGHVS and CDR2 FQNEAQ. The CDR3 coding sequence is TGTGCCAGCAGCCAGGGTGGGCGGGGGGAAGAGACCCAGTACTTC. Protein: CASSQGGRGEETQYF. Filled out from reference TRBV7-8 and TRBJ2-5, the complete variable domain reads GAGVSQSPRYKVAKRGQDVALRCDPISGHVSLFWYQQALGQGPEFLTYFQNEAQLDKSGLPSDRFFAERPEGSVSTLKIQRTQQEDSAVYLCASSQGGRGEETQYFGPGTRLLVL.

The V gene is TRBV6-6, the J gene TRBJ2-7; TRBD1 is a possible D gene (6 bases). CDR3 length equals 13 residues. V was cut by 7 bases and J by 1 base, with 11 bases left in between. Germline CDR1 and CDR2: MNHNY and SVGAGI (reference sequence). The CDR3 bases are TGTGCCAGCACGCCCGACAGGTCCTACGAGCAGTACTTC. Protein sequence: CASTPDRSYEQYF.

This chain joins TRBV15 and TRBJ1-2, with no clear D. There are 14 residues in the CDR3. Per the germline V gene, CDR1 is LNHNV and CDR2 is YYDKDF (reference sequence). Deletions cut 3 bases from V and 3 bases from J, with 11 bases between. CDR3: CATSSSVADYGYTF. CDR3 nucleotides: TGTGCCACCAGCAGTTCCGTAGCTGACTATGGCTACACCTTC.